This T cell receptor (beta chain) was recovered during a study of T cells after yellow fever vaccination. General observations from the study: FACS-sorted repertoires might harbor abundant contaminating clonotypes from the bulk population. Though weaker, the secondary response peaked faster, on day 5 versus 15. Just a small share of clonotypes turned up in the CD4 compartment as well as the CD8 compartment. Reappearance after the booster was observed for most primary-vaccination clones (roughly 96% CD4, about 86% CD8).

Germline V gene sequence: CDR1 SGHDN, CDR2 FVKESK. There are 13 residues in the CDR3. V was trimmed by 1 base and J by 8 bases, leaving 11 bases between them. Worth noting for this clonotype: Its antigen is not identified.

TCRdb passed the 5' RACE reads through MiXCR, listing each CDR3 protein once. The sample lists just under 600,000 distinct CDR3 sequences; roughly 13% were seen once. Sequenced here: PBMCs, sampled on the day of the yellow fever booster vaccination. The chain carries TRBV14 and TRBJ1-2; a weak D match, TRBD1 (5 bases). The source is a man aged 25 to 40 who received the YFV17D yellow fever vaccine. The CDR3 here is CASSQVPGIGYTF. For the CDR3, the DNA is TGTGCCAGCAGCCAAGTCCCAGGGATAGGCTACACCTTC.